This T cell receptor (beta chain) was retrieved from a study of blood T cell repertoires in COVID-19 (dated by TCRdb to about 2020). With regard to the full study: Collaborator samples came from the United States, Italy and Spain and covered acute and convalescent phases of COVID-19. The prospective study material was composed of cDNA or gDNA derived from T cells, B-cell-depleted T cells, or PBMCs. The sample metadata nearly always contained a de-identified subject ID, COVID-19 status, age in years and sex. Samples came from the ongoing ImmuneRACE study (first 160 participants) plus 1,254 subjects from 6 global collaborators. Where available, HLA class I and class II types were taken from metadata supplied by the sample provider and were not determined by assay-based typing. Subjects who had been exposed to COVID-19, were actively infected with it, or had recovered from it provided the deeply sampled blood TCRbeta repertoires that made up the dataset. The repertoires were released in a freely available public database intended as a resource for research on the immune response to SARS-CoV-2.

A word on this clone: This receptor's antigen is unknown. Nothing much larger sits one base from this clone, and base qualities are not available.

A second Seattle source provided samples from volunteer blood donors who had recovered from COVID-19. Each collaborating institution followed its own protocols to collect whole blood in K2EDTA tubes. Collaborator samples were shipped for TCRbeta analysis as frozen whole blood, isolated PBMCs, or DNA extracted from either sample type. The immunoSEQ Assay, a bias-controlled multiplex PCR, was used to amplify TCRbeta CDR3 regions from genomic DNA. In the authors' own workflow: Nucleated cell counts per sample were estimated from amplification of reference gene primers within the assay. Sequence reads were collapsed and filtered to measure the absolute abundance of every unique TCRbeta CDR3 rearrangement. For each sample, productive Simpson clonality was calculated by taking the square root of Simpson's diversity index across productive rearrangements. TCRdb mirrors the immuneACCESS table, restricted to in-frame sequences. Some clones are absent from its copies; in checked studies, under half trace to an unresolved V gene, and the reason for the others is unknown. The V and J calls and clone size come from that table; D and trimming were worked out from the DNA. This sample comprises approximately 230,000 clones, about nine tenths of them detected only once. 2.2% of the sample is in the top ten clones.

The paper as a whole reports these results and caveats: The amount of clinical and demographic metadata varied by source and participant and was provided uncurated.

CDR1 LNHDA and CDR2 SQIVND were looked up in the germline V gene (reference sequence). At the junction V is shortened by 5 bases and J by 2 bases, with 16 bases in between. Including the terminal cysteine and phenylalanine, the CDR3 comprises 15 residues. Only the CDR3 DNA stays, 45 bases, in frame from base 1. The rearranged segments are TRBV19 and TRBJ2-7, with no D gene named confidently. Material: peripheral blood. This TCR was sampled from a man aged 30 to 45 who had recovered from COVID-19. The CDR3 sequence is CASSGAGVGTYEQYF. The DNA sequence reads TGTGCCAGTAGTGGTGCCGGAGTTGGTACCTACGAGCAGTACTTC.